These 7 T cell receptor beta chains share one sample of origin, sequenced in a study of cytomegalovirus exposure and HLA in healthy donors. With 60 Vbeta and 13 Jbeta primers, the PCR was carried out. Measured with immunoSEQ multiplex PCR; TCRdb has only the in-frame clones, and not every one. In the table there are some 98,000 clones, over 75% of which are singletons. The sample comprised PBMCs. These receptors were collected from a female donor in good health and CMV-seropositive.

This clone occurred a few times. J is TRBJ2-3 and V is TRBV28, with 9 bases fitting TRBD2. The CDR3 consists of 16 residues. The V gene's germline CDR1 is MDHEN and CDR2 SYDVKM. V was pared by 1 base and J by 0 bases, with 2 bases of the junction left unmatched. CDR3 loop: CASSLSSGISTDTQYF. The CDR3 region has the DNA TGTGCCAGCAGTTTATCTAGCGGGATTAGCACAGATACGCAGTATTTT.

This clone was seen more than once but under ten times. This chain links TRBV19 with TRBJ2-5; D is unresolved. The CDR3 consists of 11 residues. CDR1 and CDR2 (germline): LNHDA, SQIVND (reference sequence). Trimming removed 6 bases at V and 2 bases at J, with 4 bases between. For the CDR3, the DNA is TGTGCCAGTAGACTGCAAGAGACCCAGTACTTC. Translated: CASRLQETQYF.

The CDR3 sequence is CASSSETGLTLHF. DNA for the CDR3: TGTGCCAGCAGCTCCGAGACAGGCTTAACCCTCCACTTT. The gene calls are TRBV7-9 and TRBJ1-6, with D perhaps TRBD1 (6 bases). V was cut by 4 bases and J by 14 bases, with 15 bases left in between. CDR3 length: 13 amino acids. Looked up from germline, CDR1 is SEHNR and CDR2 is FQNEAQ (reference sequence).

On this clone: Mismatch with germline at one junction end may stem from a read error. The genes are TRBV7-9 and TRBJ1-2; TRBD1 matches at 7 bases. The V gene's germline CDR1 is SEHNR and CDR2 FQNEAQ (reference sequence). This CDR3 comprises 14 residues. CDR3 protein: CSSSLIGGAYGYTF. In DNA, the CDR3 is TGTTCCAGCAGCTTAATAGGGGGCGCCTATGGCTACACCTTC.

The chain links TRBV18 to TRBJ1-1; D might be TRBD1 (6 bases). Germline V CDR1 and CDR2: KGHSH, LQKENI. The V end was cut by 4 bases, the J end by 7 bases, with 10 bases between. The CDR3 has 12 amino acids. CDR3 DNA sequence: TGTGCCAGCTCACTAAGGACAGATGAAGCTTTCTTT. Residues: CASSLRTDEAFF.

Written as DNA, the CDR3 is TGTGCCAGCAGCATTTACAGGGCGACTGGGGAGACCCAGTACTTC. It specifies CASSIYRATGETQYF. J is TRBJ2-5 and V is TRBV7-2; a weak D match, TRBD1 (6 bases). Germline V gene data show CDR1 as SGHTA and CDR2 as FQGNSA. V was cut by 5 bases and J by 5 bases, with 18 bases left in between. The CDR3 is 15 amino acids.

As concerns this clone: Other DNA sequences from this sample encode an identical CDR3 as well. The CDR3 region is CASSPGQGSYNEQFF. CDR3 DNA sequence: TGCGCCAGCAGCCCAGGACAGGGTTCCTACAATGAGCAGTTCTTC. The J gene is TRBJ2-1, the V gene TRBV5-1; TRBD1 matches at 8 bases. CDR1 SGHRS and CDR2 YFSETQ come from the germline V gene. This CDR3 is built from 15 residues. V shed 4 bases, J shed 1 base, and the junction held 4 bases outside the gene matches.